The clone carrying this T cell receptor beta chain was seen at least ten times. Its specificity is not known. This sample is part of a study of human T cells and chemical hapten exposure. Looking at the study overall: DPC at 0.01% went onto the upper back in patch tests, read at 6 days.

V dropped 0 bases and J dropped 4 bases, with 4 bases sitting between them. Per the germline V gene, CDR1 is ENHRY and CDR2 is SYGVKD. The length of the CDR3 is 12 residues. Noted time point: patch test 1, 2 weeks after DPC sensitization. The sample's treatment: therapeutic diphenylcyclopropenone sensitization with weekly scalp DPC. Broader study findings: Among TCRs, those above 1 in 1000 frequency were unaffected by DPC sensitization.

The library attached unique molecular identifiers to individual cDNA molecules. TCRdb analysed the RACE reads with MiXCR anew, one entry per CDR3 protein. Of about 340,000 distinct CDR3 sequences listed, 5.5% to 8% are singletons. This clonotype was obtained from a woman aged 18-35 years with alopecia areata. Some clones in this sample may be carry-over from other donors' samples. Sample: whole blood, taken in connection with sensitization to the hapten diphenylcyclopropenone (DPC). The chain joins TRBV10-3 to TRBJ2-7; D remains unclear. CDR3 in amino acids: CAISESFYEQYF. The DNA for the CDR3 is TGTGCCATCAGTGAGTCCTTTTACGAGCAGTACTTC.